The entry that follows covers one T cell receptor (beta chain) sequence. The antigen is not known. This sample is part of a study of CD8+CD57+ T cells in acquired aplastic anemia. Overall study context: Yields of DNA that came from sorted CD4+ and CD8+ cells averaged around 3 ug. Healthy-donor CD4+ cells averaged roughly 10.8 million reads.

The study's findings and limits: CD8+ Simpson's diversity showed no significant patient-control difference. Sharing between patients and controls was observed for around 30 CD8+ CDR3 sequences.

The germline V gene has CDR1 LGHNA and CDR2 YNFKEQ. J was trimmed by 2 bases and V by 4 bases; bases with no gene match: 8. CDR3 length: 16 amino acids. Researchers used genomic DNA as the template to profile TCR beta VDJ and CDR3. TCRdb reprocessed the reads via MiXCR and lists one record per CDR3 protein. The sample includes more than 100,000 distinct CDR3 sequences, 48% of them seen just once. This TCR was recovered from a human donor in good health, serving as a control. The chain employs TRBV4-2 and TRBJ2-3; TRBD2 matches 8 bases. The sample comprised sorted CD4+, CD8+, or CD8+CD57+ T cells (not recorded which) from PBMCs. The CDR3 here is CASSRKQGLVTDTQYF. CDR3 nucleotides: TGTGCCAGCAGCCGAAAACAGGGACTAGTCACAGATACGCAGTATTTT.